This entry lists 7 T cell receptor beta chains sequenced from one sample in a study of cytomegalovirus exposure and HLA in healthy donors. PCR used 60 Vbeta primers and 13 Jbeta primers. Sequenced by immunoSEQ multiplex PCR; TCRdb stores in-frame clones only, minus some. The profile covers 200,000 or so clones, with 65% to 85% appearing a single time and under 7% taken by the ten largest. The sequenced sample was PBMCs. The source of these receptors is a woman aged 25 to 39 in good health and CMV-seropositive.

V is TRBV19 and J is TRBJ2-7; 11 nucleotides agree with TRBD2. Per germline, CDR1 LNHDA and CDR2 SQIVND (reference sequence). Trimming removed 5 bases from V and 7 bases from J; junction bases left unmatched: 7. This CDR3 has 14 amino acids. The CDR3 region has the DNA TGTGCCAGTAGTGCGGGACTAGCGGCCCAAGAGCAGTACTTC. This codes for CASSAGLAAQEQYF.

This clone was seen more than once but under ten times. The chain recombines TRBV7-9 with TRBJ1-5; D ambiguous. CDR3 size: 16 residues. V lost 5 bases and J 3 bases, leaving 17 bases between the germline ends. Germline lookup yields CDR1 SEHNR and CDR2 FQNEAQ (reference sequence). The CDR3 DNA reads as TGTGCCAGCAGCGCCCGCGGCTTTGACTCCAATCAGCCCCAGCATTTT. This gives the protein CASSARGFDSNQPQHF.

The chain carries TRBV5-1 and TRBJ2-5; D is unresolved. The J call is uncertain, as TRBJ2-7 better fits the DNA end. Germline CDR1 is SGHRS and CDR2 is YFSETQ. The CDR3 totals 13 residues. The chain's CDR3 is CASSLEVGYEQYF. CDR3 nucleotide sequence: TGCGCCAGCAGCTTGGAGGTCGGGTACGAGCAGTACTTC.

CDR3 nucleotide sequence: TGTGCCAGCTCACCATATTCCGGGGAACACTCTGAAGCTTTCTTT. Encoded protein: CASSPYSGEHSEAFF. The chain couples TRBV18 to TRBJ1-1; D is ambiguous. Germline assignment: CDR1 KGHSH and CDR2 LQKENI. The CDR3 has 15 residues. Between the trimmed V and J ends, which lost 2 bases and 6 bases, there was a span of 16 bases.

The chain uses TRBV4-3 and TRBJ2-5; no clear D gene. Deletions cut 1 base from V and 0 bases from J, with 12 bases between. The germline V gene encodes CDR1 LGHNA and CDR2 YSLEER. This CDR3 has 16 amino acids. The CDR3 sequence is CASSQGDLLYQETQYF. CDR3 bases: TGCGCCAGCAGCCAAGGAGACTTACTGTACCAAGAGACCCAGTACTTC.

The CDR3: CATNRDSDSPLHF. The CDR3, as DNA: TGTGCCACTAACCGGGACAGCGATTCACCCCTCCACTTT. J is TRBJ1-6 and V is TRBV7-8; 7 positions agree with TRBD1. This CDR3 is built from 13 residues. Germline values: CDR1 SGHVS, CDR2 FQNEAQ. V was clipped by 10 bases and J by 8 bases; unmatched bases: 8.

The V gene is TRBV29-1, the J gene TRBJ1-2; no clear D. Germline assignment: CDR1 SQVTM and CDR2 ANQGSEA. The CDR3 runs 11 residues. V lost 7 bases to trimming and J lost 8 bases, with 14 bases between them. CDR3 coding DNA: TGCAGCGCCGTTAGAGCGGGGGGCTACACCTTC. This gives the protein CSAVRAGGYTF.